This T cell receptor beta chain was recovered during a study of shared clonotypes between healthy human individuals. V lost 8 bases to trimming and J lost 4 bases, with 14 bases between them. This CDR3 is 14 amino acids long. Germline V CDR1 and CDR2: MNHNY, SVGAGI (reference sequence). Sequencing was performed with immunoSEQ multiplex PCR; in TCRdb, only in-frame clones are kept and a portion is missing. The table shows fewer than 2.5 million clones, with under 95% occurring only once. The chain recombines TRBV6-6 with TRBJ1-4, with D maybe TRBD1 (6 bases). The sequenced sample was naive CD4+ T cells from PBMCs. Described subset: CD45RA+ positively selected. The receptor was derived from a man in his late teens or twenties in good health. Some clones in this sample may be carry-over from other donors' samples. The CDR3 DNA reads as TGTGCCAGCCGGGGGGCAGGGAGTAATGAAAAACTGTTTTTT. Amino acid sequence: CASRGAGSNEKLFF.